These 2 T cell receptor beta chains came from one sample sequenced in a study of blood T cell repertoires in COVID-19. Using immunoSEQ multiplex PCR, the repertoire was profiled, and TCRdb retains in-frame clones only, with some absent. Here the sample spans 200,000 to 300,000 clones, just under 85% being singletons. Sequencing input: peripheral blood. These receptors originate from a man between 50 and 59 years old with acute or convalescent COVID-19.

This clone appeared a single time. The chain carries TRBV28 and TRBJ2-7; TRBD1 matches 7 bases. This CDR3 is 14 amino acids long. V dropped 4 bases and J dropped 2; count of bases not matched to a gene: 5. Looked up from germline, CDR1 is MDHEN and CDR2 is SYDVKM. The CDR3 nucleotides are TGTGCCAGCAGTTCCGGACAGGCGACCTACGAGCAGTACTTC. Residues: CASSSGQATYEQYF.

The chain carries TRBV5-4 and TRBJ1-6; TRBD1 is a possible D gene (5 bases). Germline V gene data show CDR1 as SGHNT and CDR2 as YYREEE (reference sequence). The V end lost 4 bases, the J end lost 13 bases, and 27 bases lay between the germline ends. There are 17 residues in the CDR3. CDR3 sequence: CASSPDISEPSWAPLHF. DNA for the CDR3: TGTGCCAGCAGCCCGGACATTTCGGAGCCCTCTTGGGCGCCCCTCCACTTT.